This section outlines one T cell receptor beta chain sequence together with its context. The study drew all its donors from Caucasian adults living in Nashville, Tennessee. V lost 6 bases to trimming and J lost 4 bases; unmatched junction nucleotides: 2. The CDR3 is 14 residues long. Per the germline V gene, CDR1 is WNHNN and CDR2 is SYGVQD (reference sequence). The table came from immunoSEQ multiplex PCR; TCRdb's copy has only in-frame clones and leaves some out. The table includes around 1.6 million clones, under 99% detected once. This record comes from a study of shared clonotypes between healthy human individuals.

The gene calls are TRBV10-1 and TRBJ2-2; 10 nucleotides match TRBD2. The clonotype comes from a man aged 30 to 39 in good health. The sample taken for sequencing was naive CD4+ T cells sorted from blood. Subset indicated: CD45RA+ positively selected. CDR3 DNA: TGCGCCAGCAGCCCTAGCGGGAGCACCGGGGAGCTGTTTTTT. Its translation is CASSPSGSTGELFF.